Described below is a single T cell receptor (beta chain) sequence and its context. This specimen comes from a study of blood T cell repertoires in COVID-19. Looking at the study overall: COVID-19 samples collected from the United States, Italy and Spain covered acute and convalescent phases. In each case, the material was cDNA or gDNA derived from T cells, B-cell-depleted T cells, or PBMCs.

Original methodology: For nucleated cells, counts were estimated from reference gene primer amplification. This table comes from immunoSEQ multiplex PCR, and its TCRdb copy is limited to in-frame clones, with some not included. D and trimming come from the DNA, and the V and J calls and clone size come from that table. The table has some 260,000 clones, roughly 88% seen once. Germline V gene lookup returns CDR1 SGHRS and CDR2 YFSETQ. V dropped 5 bases and J dropped 3; count of bases not matched to a gene: 3. The CDR3 totals 14 residues. This sequence originates from an older man with acute or convalescent COVID-19. This chain connects TRBV5-1 to TRBJ1-1; 11 positions agree with TRBD1. Material: peripheral blood. The CDR3 nucleotides read TGCGCCAGCAGTGGACAGGGGGCTCACACTGAAGCTTTCTTT. It encodes CASSGQGAHTEAFF. Combining the CDR3 with reference TRBV5-1 and TRBJ1-1 gives the whole variable domain KAGVTQTPRYLIKTRGQQVTLSCSPISGHRSVSWYQQTPGQGLQFLFEYFSETQRNKGNFPGRFSGRQFSNSRSEMNVSTLELGDSALYLCASSGQGAHTEAFFGQGTRLTVV.